These 21 T cell receptor beta chains were sequenced from one sample in a study of cytomegalovirus exposure and HLA in healthy donors. This PCR relied on a set of 60 Vbeta primers and 13 Jbeta primers. The repertoire was sequenced with immunoSEQ multiplex PCR; TCRdb's copy has only in-frame clones and lacks some. Here the sample spans about 190,000 clones, 82% being singletons. Input material: PBMCs. These receptors were collected from a woman under 30 in good health and CMV-seronegative.

The chain carries TRBV5-1 and TRBJ2-3; 12 bases are a match to TRBD2. The CDR3 is 16 residues long. V shed 0 bases, J shed 2 bases, and the junction held 1 base outside the gene matches. Germline V gene data show CDR1 as SGHRS and CDR2 as YFSETQ. The CDR3 DNA reads as TGCGCCAGCAGCTTGGGACTAGCGGGGGACACAGATACGCAGTATTTT. Amino acids: CASSLGLAGDTDTQYF.

CDR3: CASSLGGSTDTQYF. The CDR3 DNA sequence: TGTGCCAGCAGTTTGGGGGGGAGCACAGATACGCAGTATTTT. The V and J genes are TRBV28 and TRBJ2-3, with 7 bases aligning to TRBD2. The CDR3 length is 14 residues. V dropped 3 bases and J dropped 0; count of bases not matched to a gene: 0. Per the germline V gene, CDR1 is MDHEN and CDR2 is SYDVKM.

CDR3 region: CASSLERGTYEQYF. CDR3 DNA: TGTGCCAGCAGCTTAGAGAGAGGAACCTACGAGCAGTACTTC. The V and J genes are TRBV7-8 and TRBJ2-7, with unresolved D. This CDR3 has 14 amino acids. CDR1 is SGHVS, CDR2 FQNEAQ, per germline. V lost 1 base, J lost 2 bases, and 9 bases lay in between.

There are a few counts of this clone. The chain carries TRBV6-4 and TRBJ2-3; 9 bases agree with TRBD1. The CDR3 spans 15 residues. Germline values: CDR1 MRHNA, CDR2 SNTAGT. The J segment lost 6 bases and the V segment lost 5 bases, leaving 9 bases of the junction unmatched. Written as DNA, the CDR3 is TGTGCCAGCAGTCCGGGACAGGGTCCTTCCGATACGCAGTATTTT. The encoded protein is CASSPGQGPSDTQYF.

The V call is TRBV11-2, the J call TRBJ2-7; a weak D match, TRBD2 (5 bases). The CDR3 contains 16 residues. Per the germline V gene, CDR1 is SGHAT and CDR2 is FQNNGV. Trimming removed 2 bases at V and 2 bases at J, with 16 bases between. CDR3 nucleotides: TGTGCCAGCAGCTTAAACCCCTCGGGGTTACCCTACGAGCAGTACTTC. Protein: CASSLNPSGLPYEQYF.

The chain recombines TRBV5-4 with TRBJ2-3; 11 bases are shared with TRBD2. The CDR3 runs to 15 residues. Per the germline V gene, CDR1 is SGHNT and CDR2 is YYREEE (reference sequence). V gave up 5 bases and J gave up 2 bases; unmatched junction bases: 4. The CDR3 DNA sequence: TGTGCCAGCAGTTTTAGCGGGGGGGCCACAGATACGCAGTATTTT. Translated: CASSFSGGATDTQYF.

The chain links TRBV7-9 to TRBJ2-1; 11 nucleotides match TRBD2. From germline, CDR1 is SEHNR and CDR2 FQNEAQ (reference sequence). The CDR3 is made up of 17 amino acids. Trimming removed 1 base from V and 8 bases from J; junction bases left unmatched: 10. This CDR3 reads CASSLVATSGEIHEQFF. DNA of the CDR3: TGTGCCAGCAGCTTAGTTGCGACTAGCGGGGAAATCCATGAGCAGTTCTTC. Full variable domain (outside the CDR3, taken from reference TRBV7-9 and TRBJ2-1): DTGVSQNPRHKITKRGQNVTFRCDPISEHNRLYWYRQTLGQGPEFLTYFQNEAQLEKSRLLSDRFSAERPKGSFSTLEIQRTEQGDSAMYLCASSLVATSGEIHEQFFGPGTRLTVL.

The chain carries TRBV28 and TRBJ2-3; 9 bases are a match to TRBD1. CDR3 length: 17 amino acids. The J segment lost 0 bases and the V segment lost 6 bases, leaving 10 bases of the junction unmatched. Germline assignment: CDR1 MDHEN and CDR2 SYDVKM. This CDR3 reads CASRTGGDFSSTDTQYF. In DNA, the CDR3 is TGTGCCAGCAGGACAGGGGGGGACTTCTCTAGCACAGATACGCAGTATTTT.

The J gene is TRBJ2-1, the V gene TRBV21-1; the DNA was not compared with TRBD2, the D call given in the table. TRBV21-1 is termed a pseudogene. The CDR3 totals 16 residues. CDR3 residues: CASGVLCLAVNNEQFF. CDR3 in DNA: TGTGCCAGCGGGGTTTTATGTCTAGCGGTAAACAATGAGCAGTTCTTC.

This chain connects TRBV2 to TRBJ2-1; 11 positions agree with TRBD2. Losses at the gene ends were 3 bases for V and 3 bases for J; bases not matched to a gene: 4. The CDR3 contains 16 residues. Germline CDR1 is SNHLY and CDR2 is FYNNEI. The CDR3 bases are TGTGCCAGCAGTGAGAGTAGCGGGGGGGGCTACAATGAGCAGTTCTTC. Translating gives CASSESSGGGYNEQFF.

V usage is TRBV6-5 and J usage is TRBJ2-7; possible D gene TRBD2, 5 bases. Germline values: CDR1 MNHEY, CDR2 SVGAGI. The CDR3 has 14 residues. Trimming cost V 6 bases and J 3 bases, with 15 bases left between them. This CDR3 reads CASRLSRANYEQYF. As DNA, the CDR3 is TGTGCCAGCAGGCTGTCGAGGGCAAACTACGAGCAGTACTTC.

This clone was picked up one time. V gene TRBV2 combines with J gene TRBJ1-2; unclear D gene. Germline V gene lookup returns CDR1 SNHLY and CDR2 FYNNEI. The CDR3 is 16 amino acids. V was pared by 3 bases and J by 5 bases, with 19 bases between. DNA for the CDR3: TGTGCCAGCAGTGATGAGGCCGGGGTATTTATTTATGGCTACACCTTC. It codes for CASSDEAGVFIYGYTF.

The rearrangement joins TRBV4-1 to TRBJ2-7; TRBD2 agrees at 11 bases. CDR1 and CDR2 from the germline V gene are MGHRA and YSYEKL. The CDR3 sequence is 14 residues long. V trimming: 4 bases; J trimming: 7 bases; junction bases outside the gene matches: 6. The chain's CDR3 is CASSPLAGGQEQYF. CDR3 DNA: TGCGCCAGCAGCCCCCTAGCGGGAGGTCAAGAGCAGTACTTC.

The rearrangement joins TRBV7-6 to TRBJ1-1; no definite D call. V lost 3 bases and J 7 bases, leaving 6 bases between the germline ends. The CDR3 is 11 amino acids. Germline CDR1 and CDR2: SGHVS and FNYEAQ. The CDR3 nucleotides read TGTGCCAGCAGCTTTACATTTGAAGCTTTCTTT. Its protein product is CASSFTFEAFF.

This sequence joins TRBV5-1 and TRBJ2-1; TRBD2 matches 11 bases. The V and J ends lost 3 bases and 5 bases, in that order; junction bases with no gene match: 4. Germline V gene lookup returns CDR1 SGHRS and CDR2 YFSETQ. This CDR3 comprises 15 residues. CDR3: CASSWGTSGDNEQFF. As DNA, the CDR3 is TGCGCCAGCAGCTGGGGGACTAGCGGAGACAATGAGCAGTTCTTC.

This clone was detected only a few times. V is TRBV29-1 and J is TRBJ2-6; 10 bases agree with TRBD2. The CDR3 sequence is 18 residues long. Germline CDR1 and CDR2: SQVTM and ANQGSEA. J was trimmed by 0 bases and V by 1 base; bases with no gene match: 6. As DNA, the CDR3 is TGCAGCGTTGAAGTGTGGACTAGCGGAATCTCTGGGGCCAACGTCCTGACTTTC. Translating it yields CSVEVWTSGISGANVLTF.

The chain has TRBV27 and TRBJ2-7, with a possible D match to TRBD2 (5 bases). Germline assignment: CDR1 MNHEY and CDR2 SMNVEV (reference sequence). The CDR3 sequence is 16 residues long. The germline V and J ends were trimmed by 4 bases and 4 bases, with 20 bases remaining between them. The CDR3 nucleotides read TGTGCCAGCAGTTCATTCGTAGCGCCGTTCCTTTACGAGCAGTACTTC. Translating gives CASSSFVAPFLYEQYF.

The chain links TRBV4-1 to TRBJ2-7; 7 nucleotides agree with TRBD2. From germline, CDR1 is MGHRA and CDR2 YSYEKL. The CDR3 contains 15 residues. V was pared by 0 bases and J by 4 bases, with 6 bases of the junction left unmatched. The CDR3 region has the DNA TGCGCCAGCAGCCAAGAGGGGGGGGAAAGGTACGAGCAGTACTTC. Its translation: CASSQEGGERYEQYF.

CDR3 sequence (DNA): TGTGCCAGCAGCCACCAAGACAGGCGCTCTGGAAACACCATATATTTT. Translating gives CASSHQDRRSGNTIYF. The V gene is TRBV5-4, the J gene TRBJ1-3, with a possible D match to TRBD1 (6 bases). V gave up 4 bases and J gave up 0 bases, with 14 bases separating them. Looked up from germline, CDR1 is SGHNT and CDR2 is YYREEE (reference sequence). This CDR3 spans 16 amino acids. Drawing the rest from reference TRBV5-4 and TRBJ1-3, the complete variable domain is ETGVTQSPTHLIKTRGQQVTLRCSSQSGHNTVSWYQQALGQGPQFIFQYYREEENGRGNFPPRFSGLQFPNYSSELNVNALELDDSALYLCASSHQDRRSGNTIYFGEGSWLTVV.

V gene TRBV7-9 combines with J gene TRBJ2-7; D remains ambiguous. CDR1 is SEHNR and CDR2 is FQNEAQ in the germline V gene (reference sequence). V was pared by 8 bases and J by 6 bases, with 11 bases between. CDR3 size: 11 residues. The CDR3 nucleotides are TGTGCCAGCTCCATTGGGCCCGAGCAGTACTTC. Translated: CASSIGPEQYF.

The V call is TRBV6-1, the J call TRBJ2-7; no clear D. V was cut by 4 bases and J by 0 bases, with 10 bases left in between. Germline V CDR1 and CDR2: MNHNS, SASEGT. The CDR3 spans 14 residues. The CDR3 DNA follows: TGTGCCAGCAGTGGACTTTGGAGCTCCTACGAGCAGTACTTC. Translation: CASSGLWSSYEQYF.